This T cell receptor (beta chain) was identified during a study of blood T cell repertoires in COVID-19. The wider study: Both acute and convalescent COVID-19 samples were obtained from the United States, Italy and Spain. T cells, B-cell-depleted T cells, or PBMCs supplied cDNA or gDNA.

How the authors handled the data: Reference gene primer amplification gave nucleated cell count estimates. Measured with immunoSEQ multiplex PCR; TCRdb has only the in-frame clones, and not every one. The D gene and trimming were derived from the DNA, and the V and J assignments and clone size from that table. The profile covers some 130,000 clones, with over 70% appearing a single time and around 18% taken by the ten largest. The receptor comes from a man of 80 years or more with acute or convalescent COVID-19. The sample comprised peripheral blood.

The CDR3 DNA reads as TGTGCCAGCAGCTTAGGGACAATTGTTTACGAGCAGTACTTC. It is translated as CASSLGTIVYEQYF. The chain employs TRBV7-8 and TRBJ2-7, with a weak D call TRBD1 (5 bases). V was clipped by 1 base and J by 4 bases, with 11 bases between them. The CDR3 runs to 14 residues. Germline V gives CDR1 SGHVS, CDR2 FQNEAQ.